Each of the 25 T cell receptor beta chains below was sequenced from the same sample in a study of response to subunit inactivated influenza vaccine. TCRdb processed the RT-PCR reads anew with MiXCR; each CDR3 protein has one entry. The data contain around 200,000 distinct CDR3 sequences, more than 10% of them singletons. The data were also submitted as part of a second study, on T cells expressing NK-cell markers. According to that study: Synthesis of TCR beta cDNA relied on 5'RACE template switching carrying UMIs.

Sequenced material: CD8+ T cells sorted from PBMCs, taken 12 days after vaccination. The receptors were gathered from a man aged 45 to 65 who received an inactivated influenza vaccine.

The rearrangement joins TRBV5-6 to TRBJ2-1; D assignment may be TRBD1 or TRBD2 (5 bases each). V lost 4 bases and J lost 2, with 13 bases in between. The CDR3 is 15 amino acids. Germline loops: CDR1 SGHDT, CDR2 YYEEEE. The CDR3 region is CASSEGPPPYNEQFF. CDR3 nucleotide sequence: TGTGCCAGCAGCGAGGGACCTCCACCCTACAATGAGCAGTTCTTC.

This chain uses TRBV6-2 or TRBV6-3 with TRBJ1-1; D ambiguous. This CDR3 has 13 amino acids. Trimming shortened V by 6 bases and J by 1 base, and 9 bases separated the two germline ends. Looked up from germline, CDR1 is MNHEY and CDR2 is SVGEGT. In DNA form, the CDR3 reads TGTGCCAGCAGAGCGGACGAGAACACTGAAGCTTTCTTT. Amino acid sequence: CASRADENTEAFF.

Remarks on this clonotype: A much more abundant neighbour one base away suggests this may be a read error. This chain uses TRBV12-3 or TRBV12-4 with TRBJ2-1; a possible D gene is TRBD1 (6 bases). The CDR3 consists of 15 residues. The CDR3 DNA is TGTGCCAGCCTACAGGGAAGTTCTATCTCGGGTGAGGAGTTCTTC. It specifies CASLQGSSISGEEFF.

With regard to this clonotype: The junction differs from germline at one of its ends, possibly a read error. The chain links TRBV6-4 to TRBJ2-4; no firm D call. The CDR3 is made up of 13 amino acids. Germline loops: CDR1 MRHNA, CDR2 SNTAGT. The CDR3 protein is CASSRGRENLQYF. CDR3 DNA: TGTGCCAGCAGTCGAGGCAGAGAAAACCTTCAGTACTTC.

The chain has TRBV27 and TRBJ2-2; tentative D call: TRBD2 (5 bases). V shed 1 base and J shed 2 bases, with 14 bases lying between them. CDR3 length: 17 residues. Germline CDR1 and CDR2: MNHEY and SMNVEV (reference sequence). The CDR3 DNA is TGTGCCAGCAGTTTATACGGGATGGCTTATAACACCGGGGAGCTGTTTTTT. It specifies CASSLYGMAYNTGELFF.

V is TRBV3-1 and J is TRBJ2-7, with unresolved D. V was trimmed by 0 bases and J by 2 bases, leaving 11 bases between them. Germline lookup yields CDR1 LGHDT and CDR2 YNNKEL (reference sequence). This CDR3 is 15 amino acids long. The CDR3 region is CASSQEGLGPYEQYF. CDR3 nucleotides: TGTGCCAGCAGCCAAGAGGGTTTAGGACCCTACGAGCAGTACTTC.

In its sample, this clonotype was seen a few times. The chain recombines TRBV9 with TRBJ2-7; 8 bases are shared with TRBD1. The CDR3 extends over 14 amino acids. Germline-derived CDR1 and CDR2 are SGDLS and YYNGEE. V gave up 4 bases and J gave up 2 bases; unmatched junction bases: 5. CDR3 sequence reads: CASSPPDRAYEQYF. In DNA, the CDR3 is TGTGCCAGCAGCCCTCCGGACAGGGCCTACGAGCAGTACTTC.

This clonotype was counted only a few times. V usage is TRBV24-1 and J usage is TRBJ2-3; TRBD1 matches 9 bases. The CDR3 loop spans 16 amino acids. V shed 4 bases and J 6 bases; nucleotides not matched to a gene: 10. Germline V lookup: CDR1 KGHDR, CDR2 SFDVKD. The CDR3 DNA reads TGTGCCACCAGTGACTTGACGGGACAGGGATGGGATACGCAGTATTTT. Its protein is CATSDLTGQGWDTQYF.

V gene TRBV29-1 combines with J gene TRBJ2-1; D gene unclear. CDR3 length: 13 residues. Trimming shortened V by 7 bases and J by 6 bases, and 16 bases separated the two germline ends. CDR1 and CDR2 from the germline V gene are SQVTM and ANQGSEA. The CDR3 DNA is TGCAGCGCCGCCGGCGTGGTGTCCAATGAGCAGTTCTTC. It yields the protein CSAAGVVSNEQFF.

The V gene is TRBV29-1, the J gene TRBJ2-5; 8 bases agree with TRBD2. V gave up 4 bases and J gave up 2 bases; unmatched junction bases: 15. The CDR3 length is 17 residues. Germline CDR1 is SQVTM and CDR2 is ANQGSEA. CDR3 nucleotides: TGCAGCGTTGCTCTAGGACTAGCCGTCGGGCGTCAAGAGACCCAGTACTTC. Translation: CSVALGLAVGRQETQYF.

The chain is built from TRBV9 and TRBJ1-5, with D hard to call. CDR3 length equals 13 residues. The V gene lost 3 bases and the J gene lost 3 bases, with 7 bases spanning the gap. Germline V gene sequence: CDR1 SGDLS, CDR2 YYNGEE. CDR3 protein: CASSAGDNQPQHF. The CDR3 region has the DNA TGTGCCAGCAGCGCCGGGGACAATCAGCCCCAGCATTTT.

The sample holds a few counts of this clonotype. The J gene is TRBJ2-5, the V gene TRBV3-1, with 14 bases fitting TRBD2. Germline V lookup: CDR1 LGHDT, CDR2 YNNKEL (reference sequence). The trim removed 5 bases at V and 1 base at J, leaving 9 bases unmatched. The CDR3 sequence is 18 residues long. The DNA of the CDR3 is TGTGCCAGCAGCTCCGGGACTAGCGGGAGTGAGGCCCAAGAGACCCAGTACTTC. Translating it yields CASSSGTSGSEAQETQYF.

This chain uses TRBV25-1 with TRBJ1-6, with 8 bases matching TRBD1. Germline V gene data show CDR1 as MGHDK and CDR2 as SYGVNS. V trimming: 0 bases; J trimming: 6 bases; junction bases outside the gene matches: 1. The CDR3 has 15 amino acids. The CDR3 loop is CASSEYQGANSPLHF. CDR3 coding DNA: TGTGCCAGCAGTGAATATCAGGGGGCTAATTCACCCCTCCACTTT. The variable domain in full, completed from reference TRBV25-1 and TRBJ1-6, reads EADIYQTPRYLVIGTGKKITLECSQTMGHDKMYWYQQDPGMELHLIHYSYGVNSTEKGDLSSESTVSRIRTEHFPLTLESARPSHTSQYLCASSEYQGANSPLHFGNGTRLTVT.

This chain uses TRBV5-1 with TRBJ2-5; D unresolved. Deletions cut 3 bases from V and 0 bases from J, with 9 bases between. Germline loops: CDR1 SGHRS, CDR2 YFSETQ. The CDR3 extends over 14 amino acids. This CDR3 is CASSSSAHQETQYF. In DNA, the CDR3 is TGCGCCAGCAGCTCCTCAGCGCACCAAGAGACCCAGTACTTC.

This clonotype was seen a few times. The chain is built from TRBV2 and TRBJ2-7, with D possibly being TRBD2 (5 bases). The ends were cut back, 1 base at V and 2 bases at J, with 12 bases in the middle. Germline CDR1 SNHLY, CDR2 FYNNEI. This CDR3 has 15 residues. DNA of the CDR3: TGTGCCAGCAGTGAAGGCCGATTGAGGGCCTACGAGCAGTACTTC. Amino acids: CASSEGRLRAYEQYF.

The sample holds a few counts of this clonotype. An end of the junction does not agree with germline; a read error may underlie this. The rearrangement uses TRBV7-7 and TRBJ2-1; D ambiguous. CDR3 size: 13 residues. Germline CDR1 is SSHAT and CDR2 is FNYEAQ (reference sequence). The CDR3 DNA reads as TGTGCTAGCAGCTTATCTCGTTTCAATGAGCAGTTCTTC. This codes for CASSLSRFNEQFF. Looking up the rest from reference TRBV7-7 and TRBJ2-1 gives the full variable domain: GAGVSQSPRYKVTKRGQDVTLRCDPISSHATLYWYQQALGQGPEFLTYFNYEAQPDKSGLPSDRFSAERPEGSISTLTIQRTEQRDSAMYRCASSLSRFNEQFFGPGTRLTVL.

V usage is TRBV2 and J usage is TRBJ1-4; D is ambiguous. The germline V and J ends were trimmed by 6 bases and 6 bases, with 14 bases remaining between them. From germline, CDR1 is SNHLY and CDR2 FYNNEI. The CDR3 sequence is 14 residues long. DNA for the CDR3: TGTGCCAGCAGCACCAGGCAGAATGATGAAAAACTGTTTTTT. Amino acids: CASSTRQNDEKLFF.

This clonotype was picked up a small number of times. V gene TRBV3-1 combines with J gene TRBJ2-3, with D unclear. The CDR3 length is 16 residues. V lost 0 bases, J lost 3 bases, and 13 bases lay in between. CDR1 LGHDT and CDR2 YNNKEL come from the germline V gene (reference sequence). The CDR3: CASSQELRWRTDTQYF. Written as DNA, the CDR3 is TGTGCCAGCAGCCAAGAGCTCCGGTGGCGAACAGATACGCAGTATTTT.

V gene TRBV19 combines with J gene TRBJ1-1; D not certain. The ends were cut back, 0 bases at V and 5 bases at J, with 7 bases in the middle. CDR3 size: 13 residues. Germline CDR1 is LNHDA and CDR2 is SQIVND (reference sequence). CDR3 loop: CASSIDKRTEAFF. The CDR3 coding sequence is TGTGCCAGTAGTATAGATAAACGGACTGAAGCTTTCTTT. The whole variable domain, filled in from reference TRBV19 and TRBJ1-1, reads DGGITQSPKYLFRKEGQNVTLSCEQNLNHDAMYWYRQDPGQGLRLIYYSQIVNDFQKGDIAEGYSVSREKKESFPLTVTSAQKNPTAFYLCASSIDKRTEAFFGQGTRLTVV.

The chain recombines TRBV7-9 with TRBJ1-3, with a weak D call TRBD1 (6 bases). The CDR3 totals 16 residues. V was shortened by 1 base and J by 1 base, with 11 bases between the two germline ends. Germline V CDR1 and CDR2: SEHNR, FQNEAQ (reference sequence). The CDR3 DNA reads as TGTGCCAGCAGCTTAGGCCCAACAGGGTCTGGAAACACCATATATTTT. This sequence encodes CASSLGPTGSGNTIYF. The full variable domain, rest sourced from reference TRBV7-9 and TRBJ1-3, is DTGVSQNPRHKITKRGQNVTFRCDPISEHNRLYWYRQTLGQGPEFLTYFQNEAQLEKSRLLSDRFSAERPKGSFSTLEIQRTEQGDSAMYLCASSLGPTGSGNTIYFGEGSWLTVV.

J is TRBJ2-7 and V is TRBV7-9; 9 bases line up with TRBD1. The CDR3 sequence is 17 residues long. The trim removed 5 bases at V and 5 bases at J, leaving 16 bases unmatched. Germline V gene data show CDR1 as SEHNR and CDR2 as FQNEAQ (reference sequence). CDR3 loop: CASSIDPGQGLINEQYF. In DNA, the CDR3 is TGTGCCAGCAGCATCGACCCGGGACAGGGTCTCATTAACGAGCAGTACTTC.

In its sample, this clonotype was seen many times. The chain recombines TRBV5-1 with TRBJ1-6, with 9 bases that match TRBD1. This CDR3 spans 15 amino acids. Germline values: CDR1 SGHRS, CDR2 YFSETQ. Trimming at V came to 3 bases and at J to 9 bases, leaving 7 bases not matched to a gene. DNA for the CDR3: TGCGCCAGCAGCTGGACCGGGACAGGGAGTTCACCCCTCCACTTT. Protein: CASSWTGTGSSPLHF.

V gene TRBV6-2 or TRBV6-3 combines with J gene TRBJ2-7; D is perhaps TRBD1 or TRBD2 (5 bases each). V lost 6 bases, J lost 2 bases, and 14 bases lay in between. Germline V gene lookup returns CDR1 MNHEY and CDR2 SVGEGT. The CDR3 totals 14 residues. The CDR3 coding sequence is TGTGCCAGCAGCAGTACCGGGACGCCCTACGAGCAGTACTTC. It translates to CASSSTGTPYEQYF.

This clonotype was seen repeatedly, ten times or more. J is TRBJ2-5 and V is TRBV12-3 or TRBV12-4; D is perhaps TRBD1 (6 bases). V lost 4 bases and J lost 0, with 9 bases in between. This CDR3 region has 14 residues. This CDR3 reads CASSSTGHQETQYF. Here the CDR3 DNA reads TGTGCCAGCAGTTCGACAGGTCACCAAGAGACCCAGTACTTC.

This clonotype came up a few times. The DNA for the CDR3 is TGTGCCAGCAGCTTATGGGCTAGCGGCTCCTACGAGCAGTACTTC. This sequence encodes CASSLWASGSYEQYF. This sequence joins TRBV7-2 and TRBJ2-7; 7 bases are a match to TRBD2. Germline V gene lookup returns CDR1 SGHTA and CDR2 FQGNSA. V shed 2 bases, J shed 0 bases, and the junction held 4 bases outside the gene matches. The CDR3 sequence is 15 residues long.